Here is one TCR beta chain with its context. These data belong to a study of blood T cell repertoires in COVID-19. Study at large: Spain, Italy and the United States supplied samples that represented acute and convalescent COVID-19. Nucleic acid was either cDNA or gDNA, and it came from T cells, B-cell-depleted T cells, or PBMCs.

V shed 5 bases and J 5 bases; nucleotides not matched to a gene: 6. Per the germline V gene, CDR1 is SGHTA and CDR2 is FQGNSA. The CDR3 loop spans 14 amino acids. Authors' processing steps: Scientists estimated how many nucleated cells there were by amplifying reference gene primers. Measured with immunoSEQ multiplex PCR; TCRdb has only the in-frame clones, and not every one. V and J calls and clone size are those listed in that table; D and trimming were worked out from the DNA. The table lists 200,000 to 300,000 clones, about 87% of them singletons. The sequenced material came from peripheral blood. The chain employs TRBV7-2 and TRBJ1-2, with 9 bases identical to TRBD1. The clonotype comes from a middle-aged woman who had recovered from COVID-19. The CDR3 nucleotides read TGTGCCAGCAGCCCCGGGACAGGGTTTTATGGCTACACCTTC. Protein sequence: CASSPGTGFYGYTF.